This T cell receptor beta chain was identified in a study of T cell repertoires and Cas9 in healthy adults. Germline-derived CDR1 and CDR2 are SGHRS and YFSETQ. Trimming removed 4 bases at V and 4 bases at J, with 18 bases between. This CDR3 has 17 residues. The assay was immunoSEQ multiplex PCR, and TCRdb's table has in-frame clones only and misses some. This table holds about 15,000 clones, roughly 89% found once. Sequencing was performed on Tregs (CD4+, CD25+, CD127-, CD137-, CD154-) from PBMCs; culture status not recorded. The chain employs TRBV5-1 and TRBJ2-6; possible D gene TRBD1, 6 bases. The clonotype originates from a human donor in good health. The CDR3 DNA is TGCGCCAGCAGCCTGAGCCTCGGGACATCCGGGGCCAACGTCCTGACTTTC. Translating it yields CASSLSLGTSGANVLTF.